The following is a T cell receptor (beta chain) sequence with its context. Antigen: not known. The data are from a study of identical twins. Findings of the study overall: Insertions were fewer in abundant cord blood beta clonotypes, whereas memory repertoires showed none of this pattern. A cross-sectional statistical analysis, not follow-up of the same donors, supported the conclusions. In beta out-of-frame sequences, the excess sharing between twins was weaker.

The CDR3 is made up of 15 amino acids. The germline V gene has CDR1 LNHNV and CDR2 YYDKDF (reference sequence). V lost 1 base and J lost 5, with 15 bases in between. Healthy Caucasian individuals made up all the donors. Each CDR3 protein is one row after TCRdb ran MiXCR on the 5' RACE reads. The sample has around 480,000 distinct CDR3 sequences, approximately 14% seen once. These same records also appear under a second study, on yellow fever vaccine responses in identical twins.

Sequences were obtained from CD4+ T cells sorted from blood. The chain has TRBV15 and TRBJ2-7; D possibly uses TRBD1 or TRBD2 (5 bases each). This clonotype was sampled from a woman under 30 in good health. Written as DNA, the CDR3 is TGTGCCACCAGCAGAGGGGACCGGGTTCGGAACGAGCAGTACTTC. Its protein product is CATSRGDRVRNEQYF.